Only a few counts were recorded for the clone carrying this T cell receptor (beta chain). No antigen is known for it. This table comes from immunoSEQ multiplex PCR, and its TCRdb copy is limited to in-frame clones, with some not included. Of tens of thousands of clones in the sample, less than 90% were seen once. The donors were members of the roughly 120-subject validation cohort (separate from the approximately 670-subject first cohort). The sample originates from a study of cytomegalovirus exposure and HLA in healthy donors. Study outcomes and limitations: Cytomegalovirus status was reportedly diagnosed by the classifier with high specificity and sensitivity. Some TCR beta chains (roughly 160 of them) were listed as cytomegalovirus-associated.

This TCR was recovered from a woman aged 18-29 years in good health and CMV-seropositive. Sequenced material: PBMCs.

CDR3 amino acids: CASARTGKQETQYF. The DNA of the CDR3 is TGTGCCAGCGCCCGGACAGGGAAGCAAGAGACCCAGTACTTC. This sequence joins TRBV7-9 and TRBJ2-5; 8 bases map to TRBD1. The CDR3 runs to 14 residues. From germline, CDR1 is SEHNR and CDR2 FQNEAQ (reference sequence). The junction had 7 bases not matched to a gene; V was cut back by 8 bases and J by 2 bases.